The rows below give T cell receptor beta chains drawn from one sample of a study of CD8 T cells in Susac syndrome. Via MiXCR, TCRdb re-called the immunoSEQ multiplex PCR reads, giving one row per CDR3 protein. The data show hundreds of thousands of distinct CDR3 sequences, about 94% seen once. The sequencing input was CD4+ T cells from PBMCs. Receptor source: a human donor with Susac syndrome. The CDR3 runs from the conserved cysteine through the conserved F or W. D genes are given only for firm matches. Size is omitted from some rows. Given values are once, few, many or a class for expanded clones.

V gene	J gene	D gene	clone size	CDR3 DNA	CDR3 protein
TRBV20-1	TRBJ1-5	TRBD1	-	TGCAGTGCTCAAGGGGGCGGACAGCCCCAGCATTTT	CSAQGGGQPQHF
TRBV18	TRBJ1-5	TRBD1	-	TGTGCCAGCTCACCGGGGACAGGGGAGGGTCAGCCCCAGCATTTT	CASSPGTGEGQPQHF
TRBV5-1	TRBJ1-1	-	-	TGCGCCAGCAGCTTTGACGAGCAGAACACTGAAGCTTTCTTT	CASSFDEQNTEAFF
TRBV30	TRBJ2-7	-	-	TGTGCCTGGACAGGATCCAGCTACGAGCAGTACTTC	CAWTGSSYEQYF
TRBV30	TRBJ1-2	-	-	TGTGCCTTACAGCGGGGTAACTATGGCTACACCTTC	CALQRGNYGYTF
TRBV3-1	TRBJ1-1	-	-	TGTGCCAGCAGCCAAGAATCCTTGGTCGAAGCTTTCTTT	CASSQESLVEAFF
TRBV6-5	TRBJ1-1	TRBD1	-	TGTGCCAGCAGTGTCCTACAGGGGATGGGAGCTGAAGCTTTCTTT	CASSVLQGMGAEAFF
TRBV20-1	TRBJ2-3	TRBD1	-	TGCAGTGCTAGAGATCGGGGACAGGGGGCAGATACGCAGTATTTT	CSARDRGQGADTQYF
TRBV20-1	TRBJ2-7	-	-	TGCAGTGCTAATAGCGGTCTATCCTACGAGCAGTACTTC	CSANSGLSYEQYF
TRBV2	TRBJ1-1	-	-	TGTGCCAGCACCGTCAACAGGGAGAACACTGAAGCTTTCTTT	CASTVNRENTEAFF
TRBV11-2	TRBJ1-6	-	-	TGTGCCAGCAGCTTAGGCTGGGGAGGCCCGGATAATTCACCCCTCCACTTT	CASSLGWGGPDNSPLHF
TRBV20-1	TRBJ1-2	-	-	TGCAGTGCTAGCGAGGGGTCGGACTATGGCTACACCTTC	CSASEGSDYGYTF
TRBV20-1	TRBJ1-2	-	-	TGCAGTGCTAGAGCCCTCGACAGCCACTATGGCTACACCTTC	CSARALDSHYGYTF
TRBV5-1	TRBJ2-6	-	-	TGCGCCAGCAGCTTGGTGGGAACTGGGGCCAACGTCCTGACTTTC	CASSLVGTGANVLTF
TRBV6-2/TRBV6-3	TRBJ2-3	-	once	TGTGCCAGCAGTTACTCGGGCGATACGCAGTATTTT	CASSYSGDTQYF
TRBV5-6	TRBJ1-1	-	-	TGTGCCAGCAGCGATCCAACAGGGAACACTGAAGCTTTCTTT	CASSDPTGNTEAFF
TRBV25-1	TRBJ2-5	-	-	TGTGCCAGCAGTGGACTCCGACAGTTCGGAGAGACCCAGTACTTC	CASSGLRQFGETQYF
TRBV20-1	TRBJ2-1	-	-	TGCAGTACCATAGTGGGGGGCGCGGGGACAGCGTCCTACAATGAGCAGTTCTTC	CSTIVGGAGTASYNEQFF
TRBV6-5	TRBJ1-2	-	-	TGTGCCAGCAGTTACTCGAGGGCGGCTAACTATGGCTACACCTTC	CASSYSRAANYGYTF
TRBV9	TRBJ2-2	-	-	TGTGCCAGCACCCTTGGGAACGGCAACACCGGGGAGCTGTTTTTT	CASTLGNGNTGELFF
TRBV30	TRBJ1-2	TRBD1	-	TGTGCCTGGATAACAGGGGGCGCTTCCTATGGCTACACCTTC	CAWITGGASYGYTF
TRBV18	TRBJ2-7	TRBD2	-	TGTGCCAGCTCACCAGTGAGCGGGGGGGCCGCCGAGCAGTACTTC	CASSPVSGGAAEQYF
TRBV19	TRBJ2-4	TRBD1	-	TGTGCCCCTTTCCTTCTGGACAGGGGGTTAAACATTCAGTACTTC	CAPFLLDRGLNIQYF
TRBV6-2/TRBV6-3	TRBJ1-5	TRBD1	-	TGTGCCAGCAGCAACGCCAGGGGGCTCAATCAGCCCCAGCATTTT	CASSNARGLNQPQHF
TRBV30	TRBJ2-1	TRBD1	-	TGTGCCTGGAGTGTCCCAGACAGGGGTAATGAGCAGTTCTTC	CAWSVPDRGNEQFF
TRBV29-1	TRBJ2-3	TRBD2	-	TGCAGCGTTTGTCGGACTAGCGGCGGCACAGATACGCAGTATTTT	CSVCRTSGGTDTQYF
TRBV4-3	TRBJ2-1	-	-	TGCGCCAGCAGCCACGCTCGGGACGGCGGCGGTGAGCAGTTCTTC	CASSHARDGGGEQFF
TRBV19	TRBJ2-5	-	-	TGTGCCAGTAGTATTCCCCAAGAGACCCAGTACTTC	CASSIPQETQYF
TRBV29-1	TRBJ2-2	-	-	TGCAGCGTTGGGCAGAACACCGGGGAGCTGTTTTTT	CSVGQNTGELFF
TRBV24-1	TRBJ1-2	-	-	TGTGCCACCAGTGATACGGGACGGAACTATGGCTACACCTTC	CATSDTGRNYGYTF
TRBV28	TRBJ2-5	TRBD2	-	TGTGCCAGCAGTATGACCGGGACTAGCGGGGGAGAGACCCAGTACTTC	CASSMTGTSGGETQYF
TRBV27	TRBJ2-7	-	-	TGTGCCAGCAGACCCGCGTACGGCGGGGTGGCTTCCTACGAGCAGTACTTC	CASRPAYGGVASYEQYF
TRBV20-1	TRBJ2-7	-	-	TGCAGTGCTTTCGGACAGTCTGCAAGCTCCTACGAGCAGTACTTC	CSAFGQSASSYEQYF
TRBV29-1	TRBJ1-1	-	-	TGCAGCGTTCAGGAAGGGGCGGAGAACACTGAAGCTTTCTTT	CSVQEGAENTEAFF
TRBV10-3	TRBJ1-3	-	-	TGTGCCATCAGTGAAGGGACTCTCAGAGGAAACACCATATATTTT	CAISEGTLRGNTIYF
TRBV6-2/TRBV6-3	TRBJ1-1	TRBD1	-	TGTGCCAGCAGTGCTACAGGGGACACTGAAGCTTTCTTT	CASSATGDTEAFF
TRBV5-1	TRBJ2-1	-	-	TGCGCCAGCAGCGCGGGTAGGGGAAATGAGCAGTTCTTC	CASSAGRGNEQFF
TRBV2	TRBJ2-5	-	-	TGTGCCAGCAGTGAAAGTCGGGGGAGGGAGACCCAGTACTTC	CASSESRGRETQYF
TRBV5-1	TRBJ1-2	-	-	TGCGCCAGCAGCTTTGGTGAAAACTATGGCTACACCTTC	CASSFGENYGYTF
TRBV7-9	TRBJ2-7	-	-	TGTGCCAGCAGCTTGGGCTCCTACGAGCAGTACTTC	CASSLGSYEQYF
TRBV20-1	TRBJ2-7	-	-	TGCAGTGCCCGACCCCCGGACAGAACCTCCGAGCAGTACTTC	CSARPPDRTSEQYF
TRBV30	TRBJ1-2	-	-	TGTGCCTGGACAGATACTAACTATGGCTACACCTTC	CAWTDTNYGYTF
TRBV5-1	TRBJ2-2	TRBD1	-	TGCGCCAGCAGTTTACAGGGGGACACCGGGGAGCTGTTTTTT	CASSLQGDTGELFF